This entry describes one T cell receptor beta chain. The antigen is not known. This entry belongs to a study of cytomegalovirus exposure and HLA in healthy donors. Whole-study results and caveats: The authors later found TCR association rates varying by HLA locus, with DRB1 most and HLA-C fewest. Researchers catalogued some 160 TCR beta chains as cytomegalovirus-associated. The analysis excluded some indistinguishable V segments, including TRBV6-2 and TRBV6-3.

The CDR3 contains 17 residues. Germline V gives CDR1 SEHNR, CDR2 FQNEAQ (reference sequence). V was cut by 3 bases and J by 0 bases, with 12 bases left in between. The PCR ran on 60 Vbeta and 13 Jbeta primers. Original processing methods: About 10 million shared chains were among approximately 87 million unique TCR beta chains counted in a later analysis. Produced via immunoSEQ multiplex PCR; TCRdb's table is partial and in-frame only. The V and J calls and the clone size are those of that table, but D and trimming were determined from the DNA. This table has fewer than 200,000 clones, more than 75% appearing once.

The TCR was taken from a girl under three years old in good health and CMV-seronegative. This chain connects TRBV7-9 to TRBJ1-6, with D unresolved. The sequenced sample consisted of PBMCs. CDR3 amino acids: CASSFSHRSSYNSPLHF. In nucleotides, the CDR3 is TGTGCCAGCAGCTTTTCTCACCGGAGCTCCTATAATTCACCCCTCCACTTT.